The 32 T cell receptor beta chains listed next were all sequenced from one sample in a study of cytomegalovirus exposure and HLA in healthy donors. The PCR had 60 Vbeta and 13 Jbeta primers. Libraries were prepared by immunoSEQ multiplex PCR; TCRdb keeps only in-frame clonotypes and omits some of them. This table lists more than 65,000 clones. What was sequenced was PBMCs. The receptors stem from a man aged 40-50 years in good health and CMV-seronegative.

In DNA form, the CDR3 reads TGTGCCAGCAGTCCACCGGGTACTGGAAACACCATATATTTT. This sequence encodes CASSPPGTGNTIYF. The chain is built from TRBV28 and TRBJ1-3; no definite D call. The V gene lost 5 bases and the J gene lost 2 bases, with 10 bases spanning the gap. Germline CDR1 is MDHEN and CDR2 is SYDVKM. CDR3 length equals 14 residues. Full variable domain (remainder filled in from reference TRBV28 and TRBJ1-3): DVKVTQSSRYLVKRTGEKVFLECVQDMDHENMFWYRQDPGLGLRLIYFSYDVKMKEKGDIPEGYSVSREKKERFSLILESASTNQTSMYLCASSPPGTGNTIYFGEGSWLTVV.

The chain carries TRBV4-1 and TRBJ1-1, with TRBD1 as a possible D gene (6 bases). V lost 3 bases to trimming and J lost 5 bases, with 19 bases between them. The CDR3 has 16 residues. CDR1 MGHRA and CDR2 YSYEKL come from the germline V gene. The CDR3 DNA reads as TGCGCCAGCAGCCATACAGGGTCTCGAGTCGGGACTGAAGCTTTCTTT. It translates to CASSHTGSRVGTEAFF.

The rearrangement links TRBV11-1 to TRBJ2-2, with 8 nucleotides matching TRBD2. V lost 5 bases to trimming and J lost 4 bases; unmatched junction nucleotides: 9. The germline CDR1 and CDR2 sequences are SGHAT and FQDESV (reference sequence). This CDR3 contains 16 residues. CDR3 DNA: TGTGCCAGCAGCCCCGCGGCTAGCGGGTCCACCGGGGAGCTGTTTTTT. This gives the protein CASSPAASGSTGELFF.

The rearrangement links TRBV28 to TRBJ1-1, with TRBD1 as a possible D gene (6 bases). Germline V gene lookup returns CDR1 MDHEN and CDR2 SYDVKM. Trimming cost V 3 bases and J 6 bases, with 17 bases left between them. The CDR3 covers 15 residues. CDR3 in DNA: TGTGCCAGCAGTTTGGGACCCCGCAGGGGCTCTGAAGCTTTCTTT. Residues: CASSLGPRRGSEAFF.

J is TRBJ1-2 and V is TRBV30, with D perhaps matching TRBD1 (5 bases). V shed 2 bases and J shed 2 bases, with 9 bases lying between them. The CDR3 totals 13 residues. Germline loops: CDR1 GTSNPN, CDR2 SVGIG (reference sequence). The DNA for the CDR3 is TGTGCCTGGAGTAACGGGGGGAACTATGGCTACACCTTC. Its translation: CAWSNGGNYGYTF.

The CDR3 region has the DNA TGTGCCAGCAGCTTAACCATGAACACTGAAGCTTTCTTT. Protein product: CASSLTMNTEAFF. This chain uses TRBV7-3 with TRBJ1-1; D is unresolved. The CDR3 is 13 residues long. Trimming pared 0 bases from V and 0 bases from J, leaving 2 bases between. The V gene's germline CDR1 is SGHTA and CDR2 FQGTGA.

The gene calls are TRBV28 and TRBJ1-5, with 10 bases that match TRBD1. The V gene end was trimmed by 3 bases and the J gene end by 5 bases; junction bases not matched to a gene: 13. Germline CDR1 is MDHEN and CDR2 is SYDVKM. The CDR3 contains 18 residues. The CDR3 loop is CASSFWGTLGQGYQPQHF. CDR3 in DNA: TGTGCCAGCAGTTTTTGGGGGACACTGGGACAGGGGTATCAGCCCCAGCATTTT.

The rearrangement links TRBV19 to TRBJ1-5; the D is unclear. V lost 4 bases, J lost 5 bases, and 12 bases lay in between. This CDR3 is built from 14 residues. Germline CDR1 and CDR2: LNHDA and SQIVND (reference sequence). CDR3 in DNA: TGTGCCAGTAGTACTCAGACACACCATCAGCCCCAGCATTTT. Its protein product is CASSTQTHHQPQHF.

The chain recombines TRBV30 with TRBJ1-1; 7 nucleotides line up with TRBD1. The junction had 4 bases not matched to a gene; V was cut back by 0 bases and J by 3 bases. Germline V gene data show CDR1 as GTSNPN and CDR2 as SVGIG (reference sequence). CDR3 length: 14 residues. The CDR3 DNA is TGTGCCTGGAGTGTAGGTACAGGGGACACTGAAGCTTTCTTT. It codes for CAWSVGTGDTEAFF. Using reference TRBV30 and TRBJ1-1 for the parts outside the CDR3, the full variable domain is SQTIHQWPATLVQPVGSPLSLECTVEGTSNPNLYWYRQAAGRGLQLLFYSVGIGQISSEVPQNLSASRPQDRQFILSSKKLLLSDSGFYLCAWSVGTGDTEAFFGQGTRLTVV.

This chain links TRBV6-1 with TRBJ2-7; possibly TRBD1 for D (6 bases). This CDR3 has 14 amino acids. CDR1 MNHNS and CDR2 SASEGT come from the germline V gene. V was clipped by 3 bases and J by 6 bases, with 15 bases between them. The CDR3 DNA reads as TGTGCCAGCAGTGACCGGGACATTCTTTCCGAGCAGTACTTC. Translation: CASSDRDILSEQYF.

CDR3 loop: CASSLQGTEKLFF. CDR3 coding DNA: TGCGCCAGCAGCTTGCAGGGCACCGAAAAACTGTTTTTT. The chain is built from TRBV5-1 and TRBJ1-4, with D possibly being TRBD1 (5 bases). Trimming left V 1 base short and J 8 bases short, with 9 bases between. The germline V gene encodes CDR1 SGHRS and CDR2 YFSETQ. This CDR3 region has 13 residues.

The J gene is TRBJ1-5, the V gene TRBV28; D is unresolved. V was shortened by 7 bases and J by 0 bases, with 7 bases between the two germline ends. This CDR3 has 13 residues. From germline, CDR1 is MDHEN and CDR2 SYDVKM. The DNA for the CDR3 is TGTGCCAGCATGGGCCTTAGCAATCAGCCCCAGCATTTT. This gives the protein CASMGLSNQPQHF.

The chain uses TRBV5-1 and TRBJ2-1, with 11 positions matching TRBD2. With 4 bases clipped from V and 6 bases from J, the junction kept 9 bases outside the gene matches. The CDR3 totals 16 residues. CDR1 is SGHRS and CDR2 is YFSETQ in the germline V gene. As DNA, the CDR3 is TGCGCCAGCAGCCCATATAGCGGGGGGGCGGGCAATGAGCAGTTCTTC. As protein: CASSPYSGGAGNEQFF.

V gene TRBV27 combines with J gene TRBJ2-7, with D possibly matching TRBD2 (5 bases). Germline V gene lookup returns CDR1 MNHEY and CDR2 SMNVEV (reference sequence). V was pared by 8 bases and J by 3 bases, with 20 bases between. This CDR3 region has 15 residues. The CDR3 DNA sequence: TGTGCCAGCTCGTTTCGAGGGATCACGGGCTACGAGCAGTACTTC. This encodes CASSFRGITGYEQYF.

This chain links TRBV28 with TRBJ2-7, with TRBD2 matching 7 bases. This CDR3 contains 14 residues. CDR1 and CDR2 (germline): MDHEN, SYDVKM. The trim removed 5 bases at V and 4 bases at J, leaving 8 bases unmatched. The CDR3 here is CASSPLGGGYEQYF. The DNA of the CDR3 is TGTGCCAGCAGTCCCCTCGGGGGAGGGTACGAGCAGTACTTC.

The gene calls are TRBV19 and TRBJ1-1; a weak D match, TRBD1 (6 bases). Trimming removed 5 bases from V and 5 bases from J, with 21 bases in between. This CDR3 is built from 16 residues. The V gene's germline CDR1 is LNHDA and CDR2 SQIVND (reference sequence). The CDR3 DNA is TGTGCCAGTAGTTACAGGGCCTCTGCCTCGTCGACTGAAGCTTTCTTT. Residues: CASSYRASASSTEAFF. The variable domain in full, completed from reference TRBV19 and TRBJ1-1, reads DGGITQSPKYLFRKEGQNVTLSCEQNLNHDAMYWYRQDPGQGLRLIYYSQIVNDFQKGDIAEGYSVSREKKESFPLTVTSAQKNPTAFYLCASSYRASASSTEAFFGQGTRLTVV.

V is TRBV5-6 and J is TRBJ2-3; D remains unclear. The length of the CDR3 is 16 residues. V lost 4 bases to trimming and J lost 1 base, with 16 bases between them. The germline gives CDR1 SGHDT, CDR2 YYEEEE. CDR3 DNA: TGTGCCAGCAGCAGCTTTGGCAGGTTCGGCACAGATACGCAGTATTTT. It specifies CASSSFGRFGTDTQYF.

The rearrangement links TRBV28 to TRBJ1-2; 9 positions agree with TRBD1. Germline assignment: CDR1 MDHEN and CDR2 SYDVKM. CDR3 length: 15 amino acids. V was pared by 11 bases and J by 3 bases, with 13 bases of the junction left unmatched. As DNA, the CDR3 is TGTGCCGTTCCGCAGGACAGGGGTAGCGACTATGGCTACACCTTC. Its protein is CAVPQDRGSDYGYTF.

The rearrangement links TRBV30 to TRBJ1-5; 9 bases are shared with TRBD1. V was pared by 0 bases and J by 6 bases, with 3 bases of the junction left unmatched. The CDR3 is 14 amino acids. Germline V lookup: CDR1 GTSNPN, CDR2 SVGIG (reference sequence). The DNA for the CDR3 is TGTGCCTGGAGTGTTGGACAGGGGATTCAGCCCCAGCATTTT. It translates to CAWSVGQGIQPQHF.

The chain recombines TRBV6-6 with TRBJ1-5, with a possible D match to TRBD1 (5 bases). The CDR3 has 15 residues. V was trimmed by 0 bases and J by 6 bases, leaving 12 bases between them. Germline values: CDR1 MNHNY, CDR2 SVGAGI (reference sequence). This CDR3 is CASSYSSGGTQPQHF. The CDR3 coding sequence is TGTGCCAGCAGTTACTCATCGGGGGGTACTCAGCCCCAGCATTTT.

The chain's CDR3 is CASSIPGGWGYGYTF. The CDR3 DNA sequence: TGTGCCAGCAGCATCCCAGGGGGCTGGGGCTATGGCTACACCTTC. This sequence joins TRBV5-4 and TRBJ1-2; 8 bases agree with TRBD1. CDR1 is SGHNT, CDR2 YYREEE, per germline (reference sequence). V shed 4 bases and J 4 bases; nucleotides not matched to a gene: 9. CDR3 length: 15 amino acids.

The rearrangement links TRBV6-6 to TRBJ1-2, with a tentative D call TRBD1 (6 bases). The CDR3 runs 13 residues. Looked up from germline, CDR1 is MNHNY and CDR2 is SVGAGI (reference sequence). V lost 0 bases to trimming and J lost 8 bases, with 10 bases between them. This chain's CDR3 is CASSYSKGGGYTF. DNA of the CDR3: TGTGCCAGCAGTTACTCGAAAGGGGGAGGCTACACCTTC.

This chain connects TRBV5-1 to TRBJ2-5; maybe TRBD2 (5 bases). The germline V gene has CDR1 SGHRS and CDR2 YFSETQ. V dropped 4 bases and J dropped 4 bases, with 17 bases sitting between them. The CDR3 totals 15 residues. The CDR3 DNA reads TGCGCCAGCAGCCCCGGCGTGGGCGGAGGAGAGACCCAGTACTTC. Translating it yields CASSPGVGGGETQYF.

The V and J genes are TRBV5-1 and TRBJ2-7, with TRBD1 matching over 9 bases. The V gene end was trimmed by 4 bases and the J gene end by 4 bases; junction bases not matched to a gene: 9. This CDR3 contains 15 residues. The germline V gene encodes CDR1 SGHRS and CDR2 YFSETQ. CDR3 nucleotide sequence: TGCGCCAGCAGCCTGGGACAGGGCCTGGGGTACGAGCAGTACTTC. Translation gives CASSLGQGLGYEQYF.

The chain is built from TRBV19 and TRBJ2-7, with 13 bases fitting TRBD2. Germline V gene lookup returns CDR1 LNHDA and CDR2 SQIVND (reference sequence). J was trimmed by 6 bases and V by 5 bases; bases with no gene match: 7. The CDR3 runs to 15 residues. In DNA, the CDR3 is TGTGCCAGTAGTCCGACTAGCGGGGGGTTTCGCGAGCAGTACTTC. Encoded protein: CASSPTSGGFREQYF.

The chain combines TRBV23-1 with TRBJ2-7; 11 nucleotides line up with TRBD2. TRBV23-1 is labeled an ORF, and its function is uncertain. The CDR3 is 13 residues long. The J segment lost 0 bases and the V segment lost 11 bases, leaving 3 bases of the junction unmatched. The CDR3 sequence is CAGGTSGSYEQYF. CDR3 bases: TGCGCCGGCGGGACTAGCGGCTCCTACGAGCAGTACTTC.

The chain employs TRBV7-9 and TRBJ1-5; 10 nucleotides agree with TRBD1. Germline V gene sequence: CDR1 SEHNR, CDR2 FQNEAQ (reference sequence). After removal of 5 bases from V and 2 bases from J, the junction contained 3 bases not matched to a gene. The CDR3 extends over 15 amino acids. CDR3 bases: TGTGCCAGCAGCCGGGACAGGGGTGGCAATCAGCCCCAGCATTTT. Translation: CASSRDRGGNQPQHF.

The chain combines TRBV7-9 with TRBJ1-4, with 8 positions matching TRBD1. This CDR3 is 17 amino acids long. After removal of 5 bases from V and 6 bases from J, the junction contained 14 bases not matched to a gene. Looked up from germline, CDR1 is SEHNR and CDR2 is FQNEAQ (reference sequence). The CDR3 is CASSRIGQGSVDEKLFF. CDR3 in DNA: TGTGCCAGCAGCCGCATTGGACAGGGCTCAGTTGATGAAAAACTGTTTTTT.

This chain links TRBV28 with TRBJ1-5; the match to TRBD1 covers 11 bases. V trimming: 5 bases; J trimming: 6 bases; junction bases outside the gene matches: 3. The CDR3 covers 14 residues. CDR1 and CDR2 from the germline V gene are MDHEN and SYDVKM. In DNA form, the CDR3 reads TGTGCCAGCAGTGGACAGGGGGCCGGTCAGCCCCAGCATTTT. Residues: CASSGQGAGQPQHF.

The rearrangement links TRBV11-2 to TRBJ2-3; 8 bases are a match to TRBD2. This CDR3 has 14 residues. The germline CDR1 and CDR2 sequences are SGHAT and FQNNGV. The V segment lost 4 bases and the J segment 9 bases; nucleotides outside the gene matches: 9. CDR3 bases: TGTGCCAGCAGCTCGGGAGGGTTCGGAGGGACGCAGTATTTT. Translated: CASSSGGFGGTQYF.

CDR3 coding DNA: TGTGCCAGCAGCTTAACAGGGGCAGATACGCAGTATTTT. The encoded protein is CASSLTGADTQYF. The V and J genes are TRBV9 and TRBJ2-3; 7 bases line up with TRBD1. Germline CDR1 reads SGDLS; CDR2 reads YYNGEE. The V segment lost 4 bases and the J segment 4 bases; nucleotides outside the gene matches: 3. The CDR3 has 13 amino acids.

The V gene is TRBV28, the J gene TRBJ2-5; tentative D call: TRBD1 (6 bases). V was trimmed by 7 bases and J by 4 bases, leaving 13 bases between them. The CDR3 covers 13 residues. Germline-derived CDR1 and CDR2 are MDHEN and SYDVKM. The CDR3 DNA follows: TGTGCCAGCACCACAGGGACGGGAGAGACCCAGTACTTC. It is translated as CASTTGTGETQYF.